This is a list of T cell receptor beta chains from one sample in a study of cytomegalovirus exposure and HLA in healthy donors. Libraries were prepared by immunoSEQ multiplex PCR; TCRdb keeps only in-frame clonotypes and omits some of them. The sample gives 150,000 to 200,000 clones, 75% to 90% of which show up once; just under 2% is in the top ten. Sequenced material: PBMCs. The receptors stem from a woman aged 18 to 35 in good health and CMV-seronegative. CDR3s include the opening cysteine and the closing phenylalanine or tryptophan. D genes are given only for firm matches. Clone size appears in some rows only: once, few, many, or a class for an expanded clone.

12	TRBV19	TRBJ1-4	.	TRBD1	CAIRGQNEKLFF	TGTGCCATCCGGGGACAGAACGAAAAACTGTTTTTT
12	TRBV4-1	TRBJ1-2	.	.	CASSPQGYGYTF	TGCGCCAGCAGCCCGCAGGGCTATGGCTACACCTTC
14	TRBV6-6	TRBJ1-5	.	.	CASSYSRSNQPQHF	TGTGCCAGCAGTTACTCGAGGAGTAATCAGCCCCAGCATTTT
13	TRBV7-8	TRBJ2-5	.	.	CASSPGQEETQYF	TGTGCCAGCAGCCCCGGACAAGAAGAGACCCAGTACTTC
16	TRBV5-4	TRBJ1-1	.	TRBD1	CASSPDRGLMNTEAFF	TGTGCCAGCAGTCCAGACAGGGGGCTTATGAACACTGAAGCTTTCTTT
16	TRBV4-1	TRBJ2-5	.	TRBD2	CASSQVGLAGQETQYF	TGCGCCAGCAGCCAAGTGGGACTAGCGGGCCAAGAGACCCAGTACTTC
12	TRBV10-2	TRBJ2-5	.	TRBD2	CASTAGEGTQYF	TGCGCCAGCACCGCGGGGGAAGGGACCCAGTACTTC
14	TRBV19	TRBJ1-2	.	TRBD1	CATATGTGGYGYTF	TGTGCCACTGCTACCGGGACAGGGGGCTATGGCTACACCTTC
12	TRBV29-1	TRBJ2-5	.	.	CSVMQGEETQYF	TGCAGCGTTATGCAGGGTGAAGAGACCCAGTACTTC
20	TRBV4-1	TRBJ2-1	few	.	CASSQEGGGGLLSSYNEQFF	TGCGCCAGCAGCCAAGAAGGAGGCGGGGGCCTACTGAGCTCCTACAATGAGCAGTTCTTC
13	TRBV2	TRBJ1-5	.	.	CASSVEWAQPQHF	TGTGCCAGCAGTGTCGAATGGGCTCAGCCCCAGCATTTT
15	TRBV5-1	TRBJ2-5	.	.	CASSVTGQGQETQYF	TGCGCCAGCAGCGTAACAGGGCAAGGACAAGAGACCCAGTACTTC
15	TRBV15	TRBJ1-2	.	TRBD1	CATSRVRGTDYGYTF	TGTGCCACCAGCAGAGTTAGGGGGACAGACTATGGCTACACCTTC
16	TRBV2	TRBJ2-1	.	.	CASQVGGEGTYNEQFF	TGTGCCAGCCAGGTAGGGGGAGAAGGGACCTACAATGAGCAGTTCTTC
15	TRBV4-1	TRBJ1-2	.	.	CASSQVGGGKDGYTF	TGCGCCAGCAGCCAAGTTGGGGGAGGAAAGGATGGCTACACCTTC
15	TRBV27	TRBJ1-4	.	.	CASSLSPATNEKLFF	TGTGCCAGCAGTTTATCCCCAGCAACTAATGAAAAACTGTTTTTT
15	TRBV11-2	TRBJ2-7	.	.	CASSLDHPSSHEQYF	TGTGCCAGCAGCTTAGATCACCCTTCTAGCCACGAGCAGTACTTC
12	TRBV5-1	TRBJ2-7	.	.	CASSLGSREQYF	TGCGCCAGCAGCTTGGGGTCTCGGGAGCAGTACTTC
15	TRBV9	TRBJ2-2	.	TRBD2	CASSLGLATTGELFF	TGTGCCAGCAGCCTAGGACTAGCGACTACCGGGGAGCTGTTTTTT
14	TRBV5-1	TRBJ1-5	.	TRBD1	CASSPGTGNQPQHF	TGCGCCAGCAGCCCCGGGACAGGGAATCAGCCCCAGCATTTT
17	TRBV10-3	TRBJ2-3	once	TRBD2	CAISVPGLAGEVDTQYF	TGTGCCATCAGTGTTCCCGGACTAGCGGGAGAGGTAGATACGCAGTATTTT
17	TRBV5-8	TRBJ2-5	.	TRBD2	CASSPNELAGVQETQYF	TGTGCCAGCAGCCCCAACGAACTAGCGGGGGTCCAAGAGACCCAGTACTTC
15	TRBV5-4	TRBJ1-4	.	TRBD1	CASSFRGQGGEKLFF	TGTGCCAGCAGCTTCCGCGGACAGGGAGGCGAAAAACTGTTTTTT
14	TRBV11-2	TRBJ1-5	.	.	CASSLGGGEQPQHF	TGTGCCAGCAGCTTAGGGGGAGGGGAACAGCCCCAGCATTTT
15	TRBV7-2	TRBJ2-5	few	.	CASSFGSGDVETQYF	TGTGCCAGCAGCTTCGGGAGTGGGGACGTGGAGACCCAGTACTTC
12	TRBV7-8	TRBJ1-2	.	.	CAATDSNYGYTF	TGTGCCGCAACGGACAGTAACTATGGCTACACCTTC
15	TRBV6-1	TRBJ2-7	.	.	CASSDDGVSFYEQYF	TGTGCCAGCAGTGATGACGGAGTCTCCTTCTACGAGCAGTACTTC
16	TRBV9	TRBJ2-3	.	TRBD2	CASSVVGLEGPDTQYF	TGTGCCAGCAGCGTAGTGGGACTAGAGGGCCCAGATACGCAGTATTTT
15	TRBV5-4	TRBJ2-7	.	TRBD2	CASSLRTSGTYEQYF	TGTGCCAGCAGCCTGCGGACTAGCGGCACCTACGAGCAGTACTTC
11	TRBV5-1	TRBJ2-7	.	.	CASSLGLEQYF	TGCGCCAGCAGCTTGGGACTCGAGCAGTACTTC
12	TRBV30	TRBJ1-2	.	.	CAWAEGLHGYTF	TGTGCCTGGGCGGAGGGGCTCCATGGCTACACCTTC
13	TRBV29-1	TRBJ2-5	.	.	CSVEELGGGVQYF	TGCAGCGTTGAAGAACTCGGGGGAGGTGTCCAGTACTTC
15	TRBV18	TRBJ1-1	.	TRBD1	CASSQEWDRGIGAFF	TGTGCCAGCTCACAAGAATGGGACAGGGGAATAGGAGCTTTCTTT
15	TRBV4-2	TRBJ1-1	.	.	CASSHVGAGYTEAFF	TGTGCCAGCAGCCATGTAGGGGCGGGGTACACTGAAGCTTTCTTT
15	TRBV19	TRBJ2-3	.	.	CASSFTRGSTDTQYF	TGTGCCAGTAGTTTTACCAGGGGTAGCACAGATACGCAGTATTTT
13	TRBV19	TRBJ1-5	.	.	CASSIQGIQPQHF	TGTGCCAGTAGTATCCAGGGTATTCAGCCCCAGCATTTT
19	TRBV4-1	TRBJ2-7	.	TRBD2	CASSQGVVLAGGYHYEQYF	TGCGCCAGCAGCCAAGGAGTAGTTCTAGCGGGAGGGTACCACTACGAGCAGTACTTC
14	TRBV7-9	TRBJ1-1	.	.	CASSLNGGNAEAFF	TGTGCCAGCAGCTTAAACGGGGGGAACGCTGAAGCTTTCTTT
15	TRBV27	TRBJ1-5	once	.	CASSLSRGSNQPQHF	TGTGCCAGCAGTTTATCAAGGGGGAGCAATCAGCCCCAGCATTTT
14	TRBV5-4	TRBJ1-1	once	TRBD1	CASSGDSRVTEAFF	TGTGCCAGCAGCGGGGACAGTAGAGTCACTGAAGCTTTCTTT
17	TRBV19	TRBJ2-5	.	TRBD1	CASSIARGLGRQETQYF	TGTGCCAGTAGTATAGCCAGGGGGCTAGGGAGGCAAGAGACCCAGTACTTC
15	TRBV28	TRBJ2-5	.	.	CASSSQRVHQETQYF	TGTGCCAGCAGTTCCCAGCGGGTACATCAAGAGACCCAGTACTTC
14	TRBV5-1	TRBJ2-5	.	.	CASSDGGSGGTQYF	TGCGCCAGCAGCGATGGGGGCTCGGGGGGGACCCAGTACTTC
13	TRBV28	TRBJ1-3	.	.	CASSLPVRNTIYF	TGTGCCAGCAGTTTACCAGTCAGAAACACCATATATTTT
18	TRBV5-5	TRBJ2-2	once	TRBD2	CASSFSRNEGRGTGELFF	TGTGCCAGCAGCTTTTCCAGGAACGAAGGGAGGGGTACCGGGGAGCTGTTTTTT
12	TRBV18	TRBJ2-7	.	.	CASSPREGEQYF	TGTGCCAGCTCACCCAGAGAGGGCGAGCAGTACTTC
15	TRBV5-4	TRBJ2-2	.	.	CASSPPGLNTGELFF	TGTGCCAGCAGCCCGCCGGGACTGAACACCGGGGAGCTGTTTTTT
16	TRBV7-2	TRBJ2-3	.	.	CASSLIGSGGADTQYF	TGTGCCAGCAGCTTGATAGGGAGTGGGGGCGCCGATACGCAGTATTTT
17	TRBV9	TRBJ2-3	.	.	CASSAYSGGGLTDTQYF	TGTGCCAGCAGCGCCTACTCGGGGGGCGGACTAACAGATACGCAGTATTTT
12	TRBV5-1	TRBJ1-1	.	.	CASRRSNTEAFF	TGCGCCAGTAGGAGGTCGAACACTGAAGCTTTCTTT
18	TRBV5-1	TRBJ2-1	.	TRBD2	CASSFGLAGAGSYNEQFF	TGCGCCAGCAGCTTTGGACTAGCGGGCGCGGGGTCCTACAATGAGCAGTTCTTC
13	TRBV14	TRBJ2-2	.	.	CASSQVGAGELFF	TGTGCCAGCAGCCAAGTAGGGGCCGGGGAGCTGTTTTTT
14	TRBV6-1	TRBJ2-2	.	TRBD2	CASWKGLAGGELFF	TGTGCCAGCTGGAAGGGACTAGCGGGCGGGGAGCTGTTTTTT
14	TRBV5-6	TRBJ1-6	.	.	CASSWKGGNSPLHF	TGTGCCAGCAGCTGGAAGGGGGGGAATTCACCCCTCCACTTT
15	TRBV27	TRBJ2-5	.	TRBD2	CASSLWGGGQETQYF	TGTGCCAGCAGTTTATGGGGCGGGGGCCAAGAGACCCAGTACTTC
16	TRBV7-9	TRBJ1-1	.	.	CASSSLRVVTNTEAFF	TGTGCCAGCAGCTCCCTTCGCGTGGTAACGAACACTGAAGCTTTCTTT
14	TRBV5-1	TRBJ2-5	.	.	CASSLWGTGETQYF	TGCGCCAGCAGCTTGTGGGGGACTGGGGAGACCCAGTACTTC
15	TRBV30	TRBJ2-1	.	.	CANGVADISYNEQFF	TGTGCCAATGGAGTAGCGGACATCTCCTACAATGAGCAGTTCTTC
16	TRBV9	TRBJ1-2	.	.	CASSVGGQEPNYGYTF	TGTGCCAGCAGCGTAGGGGGGCAAGAACCCAACTATGGCTACACCTTC
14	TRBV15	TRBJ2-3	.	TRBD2	CATSRLAGADTQYF	TGTGCCACCAGCAGACTAGCGGGGGCAGATACGCAGTATTTT